The TCR beta chain under discussion was sequenced for a study of shared clonotypes between healthy human individuals. Study observations and caveats: Larger estimated richness was generally recorded for naive subsets relative to memory subsets. Generation of non-shared clonotypes was less probable than generation of clonotypes shared by all four donors. Sharing across four donors was highest in naive CD4 (around 5%) and lowest in memory CD8 (approximately 0.4%).

TCRdb's table, derived via immunoSEQ multiplex PCR, lists solely in-frame clones and lacks some. The sample includes approximately 2.1 million clones, approximately 93% of them seen just once. Only one count was recorded for this clone. Its specificity is unknown. With 7 bases clipped from V and 4 bases from J, the junction kept 8 bases outside the gene matches. CDR3 length: 14 residues. Germline V gene lookup returns CDR1 MDHEN and CDR2 SYDVKM. This TCR was recovered from a man aged 18 to 29 in good health. Some clones in this sample may be carry-over from other donors' samples. The sequenced material came from naive CD4+ T cells from PBMCs. Documented subset: CD45RA+ positively selected. The rearrangement uses TRBV28 and TRBJ2-7; 9 nucleotides match TRBD2. The CDR3 DNA reads as TGTGCCAGCACCCCTAGCGGGAAACCTTACGAGCAGTACTTC. This codes for CASTPSGKPYEQYF.